These T cell receptor beta chains were read from a single sample in a study of persistence of HIV-infected CD4 T cells. Only in-frame clones appear in the TCRdb table, and some are missing; sequencing was by immunoSEQ multiplex PCR. The top ten hold roughly 43% of the sample, which has fewer than 6,500 clones, roughly 60% seen once. The antigens of these receptors remain unknown. Sequenced material: CD4+ T cells sorted from PBMCs after 18-hour stimulation, taken from a patient who received antiretroviral therapy. These receptors were obtained from an adult man with HIV who was CMV-seropositive. The CDR3 runs from the conserved cysteine through the conserved F or W. The D gene is left open where the match is weak. Only part of the rows carry a size: once, few, many, or a class if the clone is expanded.

D gene: NA
V gene: TRBV7-9
J gene: TRBJ2-4
clone size: NA
CDR3 DNA: TGTGCCAGCAGCTTAGCCCCAGCATGGGACATTCAGTACTTC
CDR3 protein: CASSLAPAWDIQYF

D gene: TRBD1
V gene: TRBV5-4
J gene: TRBJ2-7
clone size: NA
CDR3 DNA: TGTGCCAGCAGCCCGGGACAGGATTTCGACGAGCAGTACTTC
CDR3 protein: CASSPGQDFDEQYF

D gene: NA
V gene: TRBV10-1
J gene: TRBJ2-3
clone size: once
CDR3 DNA: TGCGCCAGCAGTGAGGGACCGGGACTCGGCACAGATACGCAGTATTTT
CDR3 protein: CASSEGPGLGTDTQYF

D gene: TRBD1
V gene: TRBV18
J gene: TRBJ2-2
clone size: NA
CDR3 DNA: TGTGCCAGCTCCCTTGGACAGGGGGCCGGGGAGCTGTTTTTT
CDR3 protein: CASSLGQGAGELFF

D gene: NA
V gene: TRBV6-2/TRBV6-3
J gene: TRBJ1-2
clone size: NA
CDR3 DNA: TGTGCCAGCAGCCCTCTCCCCGGAGCAGGCGCTACTAGCTATGGCTACACCTTC
CDR3 protein: CASSPLPGAGATSYGYTF

D gene: NA
V gene: TRBV14
J gene: TRBJ2-1
clone size: NA
CDR3 DNA: TGTGCCAGCAGCCAAGGGCGGGGCTACAATGAGCAGTTCTTC
CDR3 protein: CASSQGRGYNEQFF

D gene: TRBD1
V gene: TRBV7-2
J gene: TRBJ2-1
clone size: NA
CDR3 DNA: TGTGCCAGCAGCTTATCTCAAGGGACAGGGTTTGATGAGCAGTTCTTC
CDR3 protein: CASSLSQGTGFDEQFF

D gene: NA
V gene: TRBV19
J gene: TRBJ2-6
clone size: NA
CDR3 DNA: TGTGCCAGTAGTATCGGTAGGACCTCTGGGGCCAACGTCCTGACTTTC
CDR3 protein: CASSIGRTSGANVLTF

D gene: NA
V gene: TRBV5-1
J gene: TRBJ2-2
clone size: NA
CDR3 DNA: TGCGCCAGCATGCCTACAGGGGAGGCCACCGGGGAGCTGTTTTTT
CDR3 protein: CASMPTGEATGELFF

D gene: NA
V gene: TRBV18
J gene: TRBJ2-1
clone size: NA
CDR3 DNA: TGTGCCAGCTCACCAGGAGTAACAGGAAATGAGCAGTTCTTC
CDR3 protein: CASSPGVTGNEQFF

D gene: NA
V gene: TRBV28
J gene: TRBJ1-1
clone size: NA
CDR3 DNA: TGTGCCAGCAGTTTGGTGGCACGGAACACTGAAGCTTTCTTT
CDR3 protein: CASSLVARNTEAFF

D gene: TRBD2
V gene: TRBV27
J gene: TRBJ2-6
clone size: medium-sized
CDR3 DNA: TGTGCCAGCGCCCTTGGGACTACTGGGGCCAACGTCCTGACTTTC
CDR3 protein: CASALGTTGANVLTF

D gene: NA
V gene: TRBV7-2
J gene: TRBJ2-7
clone size: NA
CDR3 DNA: TGTGCCAGCAGACCATCGACAGTCCCCTACGAGCAGTACTTC
CDR3 protein: CASRPSTVPYEQYF

D gene: NA
V gene: TRBV5-8
J gene: TRBJ1-5
clone size: medium-sized
CDR3 DNA: TGTGCCAGCAGCTCCTTAGGGCCCCAGCATTTT
CDR3 protein: CASSSLGPQHF

D gene: NA
V gene: TRBV7-9
J gene: TRBJ1-1
clone size: few
CDR3 DNA: TGTGCCAGCAGCGACTGGGGCGGGAACACTGAAGCTTTCTTT
CDR3 protein: CASSDWGGNTEAFF

D gene: NA
V gene: TRBV30
J gene: TRBJ2-2
clone size: NA
CDR3 DNA: TGTGCCTGGAGAAAATCGGGATCCACCGGGGAGCTGTTTTTT
CDR3 protein: CAWRKSGSTGELFF

D gene: NA
V gene: TRBV25-1
J gene: TRBJ1-5
clone size: NA
CDR3 DNA: TGTGCCAGCAGTGAATATGGGAATCAGCCCCAGCATTTT
CDR3 protein: CASSEYGNQPQHF

D gene: NA
V gene: TRBV28
J gene: TRBJ1-5
clone size: NA
CDR3 DNA: TGTGCCAGCAGTTTAGTGGGACCGGGAAATCAGCCCCAGCATTTT
CDR3 protein: CASSLVGPGNQPQHF

D gene: TRBD1
V gene: TRBV18
J gene: TRBJ1-6
clone size: NA
CDR3 DNA: TGTGCCAGCTCACCACTCCGACGGACAGGGCAAAAAGGGCCCCTCCACTTT
CDR3 protein: CASSPLRRTGQKGPLHF

D gene: TRBD1
V gene: TRBV6-5
J gene: TRBJ1-3
clone size: NA
CDR3 DNA: TGTGCCAGCAGGGAGACAGGGTCTGGAAACACCATATATTTT
CDR3 protein: CASRETGSGNTIYF

D gene: NA
V gene: TRBV11-1
J gene: TRBJ2-4
clone size: NA
CDR3 DNA: TGTGCCAGCAGCTTAGAGCGATCACAAAACATTCAGTACTTC
CDR3 protein: CASSLERSQNIQYF

D gene: TRBD1
V gene: TRBV27
J gene: TRBJ1-6
clone size: NA
CDR3 DNA: TGTGCCAGCAGTCCCCAGGGGGGGAGTAATTCACCCCTCCACTTT
CDR3 protein: CASSPQGGSNSPLHF

D gene: TRBD1
V gene: TRBV6-5
J gene: TRBJ2-7
clone size: few
CDR3 DNA: TGTGCCAGCAAAGGACAGGGGTATAATTCCGAGCAGTACTTC
CDR3 protein: CASKGQGYNSEQYF

D gene: NA
V gene: TRBV6-5
J gene: TRBJ1-2
clone size: NA
CDR3 DNA: TGTGCCAGCAGTCCTAACTTTGGGACTGTTCTTTCCTTC
CDR3 protein: CASSPNFGTVLSF

D gene: NA
V gene: TRBV5-1
J gene: TRBJ2-3
clone size: NA
CDR3 DNA: TGCGCCAGCAGCAAAACCAGGGTCAGCACAGATACGCAGTATTTT
CDR3 protein: CASSKTRVSTDTQYF

D gene: TRBD2
V gene: TRBV5-1
J gene: TRBJ2-1
clone size: NA
CDR3 DNA: TGCGCCAGCAGCTACGGGGGGATAGTTGAGCAGTTCTTC
CDR3 protein: CASSYGGIVEQFF

D gene: TRBD1
V gene: TRBV6-5
J gene: TRBJ2-7
clone size: NA
CDR3 DNA: TGTGCCAGCAGTTCGGCCGGGACAGCTTACGAGCAGTACTTC
CDR3 protein: CASSSAGTAYEQYF

D gene: TRBD1
V gene: TRBV6-2/TRBV6-3
J gene: TRBJ1-6
clone size: NA
CDR3 DNA: TGTGCCAGCAGTTTTGGGACAGATGCCTCCCGGGATAATTCACCCCTCCACTTT
CDR3 protein: CASSFGTDASRDNSPLHF

D gene: NA
V gene: TRBV20-1
J gene: TRBJ2-5
clone size: NA
CDR3 DNA: TGCAGTGCTAGGAGGGAGACCCAGTACTTC
CDR3 protein: CSARRETQYF

D gene: NA
V gene: TRBV10-3
J gene: TRBJ2-5
clone size: NA
CDR3 DNA: TGTGCCATCAGTGAGAACCAAGAGACCCAGTACTTC
CDR3 protein: CAISENQETQYF

D gene: TRBD1
V gene: TRBV3-1/TRBV3-2
J gene: TRBJ2-7
clone size: few
CDR3 DNA: TGTGCCAGCAGCCCGGGACAGGGGGTCTACGAGCAGTACTTC
CDR3 protein: CASSPGQGVYEQYF

D gene: NA
V gene: TRBV6-1
J gene: TRBJ1-3
clone size: NA
CDR3 DNA: TGTGCCAGCACCAATACAGGGAAGGGAAACACCATATATTTT
CDR3 protein: CASTNTGKGNTIYF

D gene: NA
V gene: TRBV19
J gene: TRBJ1-2
clone size: few
CDR3 DNA: TGTGCCAGTAGTATGGGTGGAACTCAATACTATGGCTACACCTTC
CDR3 protein: CASSMGGTQYYGYTF

D gene: TRBD1
V gene: TRBV18
J gene: TRBJ1-1
clone size: once
CDR3 DNA: TGTGCCAGCTCACGGGGACAGGGGGCTTTCTTT
CDR3 protein: CASSRGQGAFF

D gene: TRBD2
V gene: TRBV7-2
J gene: TRBJ2-5
clone size: few
CDR3 DNA: TGTGCCAGCAGCTTAATGGCGGGGGACCAAGAGACCCAGTACTTC
CDR3 protein: CASSLMAGDQETQYF

D gene: NA
V gene: TRBV15
J gene: TRBJ1-1
clone size: few
CDR3 DNA: TGTGCCACCAGCCGGGGTGGGGTTGCTGAAGCTTTCTTT
CDR3 protein: CATSRGGVAEAFF

D gene: NA
V gene: TRBV19
J gene: TRBJ1-2
clone size: NA
CDR3 DNA: TGTGCCAGTAGTATAGGCCGGACAGCTAACTATGGCTACACCTTC
CDR3 protein: CASSIGRTANYGYTF

D gene: NA
V gene: TRBV3-1/TRBV3-2
J gene: TRBJ2-2
clone size: NA
CDR3 DNA: TGTGCCAGCAGCCTGGGGGGTAGAGGCACCGGGGAGCTGTTTTTT
CDR3 protein: CASSLGGRGTGELFF

D gene: TRBD2
V gene: TRBV7-2
J gene: TRBJ2-1
clone size: NA
CDR3 DNA: TGTGCCAGCAGCTTCGGGACTAGCGGGGCAAATGAGCAGTTCTTC
CDR3 protein: CASSFGTSGANEQFF

D gene: NA
V gene: TRBV5-1
J gene: TRBJ1-5
clone size: medium-sized
CDR3 DNA: TGCGCCAGCAGCTCGGACAGCAATCAGCCCCAGCATTTT
CDR3 protein: CASSSDSNQPQHF

D gene: NA
V gene: TRBV30
J gene: TRBJ2-5
clone size: NA
CDR3 DNA: TGTGCCTGGAGCAGAGGGTCTGGGAACCAAGAGACCCAGTACTTC
CDR3 protein: CAWSRGSGNQETQYF

D gene: NA
V gene: TRBV5-4
J gene: TRBJ1-4
clone size: NA
CDR3 DNA: TGTGCCAGCAGCTTGGAGTCTAATGAAAAACTGTTTTTT
CDR3 protein: CASSLESNEKLFF

D gene: NA
V gene: TRBV7-2
J gene: TRBJ1-6
clone size: NA
CDR3 DNA: TGTGCCAGCAGCTTATCCTATAATTCACCCCTCCACTTT
CDR3 protein: CASSLSYNSPLHF

D gene: TRBD2
V gene: TRBV7-9
J gene: TRBJ2-1
clone size: NA
CDR3 DNA: TGTGCCAGCAGCGGTCCGGGACTAGCGGGGGCGTCCTACAATGAGCAGTTCTTC
CDR3 protein: CASSGPGLAGASYNEQFF

D gene: NA
V gene: TRBV12-3/TRBV12-4
J gene: TRBJ2-5
clone size: NA
CDR3 DNA: TGTGCCAGCACCCTGAGGGTGCAAGAGACCCAGTACTTC
CDR3 protein: CASTLRVQETQYF

D gene: TRBD2
V gene: TRBV7-2
J gene: TRBJ2-2
clone size: NA
CDR3 DNA: TGTGCCAGCAGCTTAGGGGCGGGGGGTGCCACCGGGGAGCTGTTTTTT
CDR3 protein: CASSLGAGGATGELFF

D gene: TRBD1
V gene: TRBV6-4
J gene: TRBJ1-2
clone size: NA
CDR3 DNA: TGTGCCAGCAGTGCGGGACAGGGGGCCGGCTATGGCTACACCTTC
CDR3 protein: CASSAGQGAGYGYTF

D gene: TRBD2
V gene: TRBV28
J gene: TRBJ2-3
clone size: medium-sized
CDR3 DNA: TGTGCCAGCAGTTTACCTAGCGGTCTCACAGATACGCAGTATTTT
CDR3 protein: CASSLPSGLTDTQYF

D gene: TRBD1
V gene: TRBV28
J gene: TRBJ1-6
clone size: medium-sized
CDR3 DNA: TGTGCCAGCAGTCTCCGCAGGGGGCGTAATTCACCCCTCCACTTT
CDR3 protein: CASSLRRGRNSPLHF

D gene: TRBD1
V gene: TRBV7-9
J gene: TRBJ1-1
clone size: medium-sized
CDR3 DNA: TGTGCCAGCTCACGGACAGGGGAGGGAGCTTTCTTT
CDR3 protein: CASSRTGEGAFF

D gene: NA
V gene: TRBV7-3
J gene: TRBJ2-7
clone size: large
CDR3 DNA: TGTGCCAGCAGCGTACAGGGTGGCTCCTACGAGCAGTACTTC
CDR3 protein: CASSVQGGSYEQYF

D gene: TRBD2
V gene: TRBV7-9
J gene: TRBJ2-1
clone size: NA
CDR3 DNA: TGTGCCAGCAGCTTAGCGGATAGCGGGGGGCCGAGCTCCTACAATGAGCAGTTCTTC
CDR3 protein: CASSLADSGGPSSYNEQFF

D gene: NA
V gene: TRBV7-6
J gene: TRBJ1-6
clone size: few
CDR3 DNA: TGTGCCAGCAGCCCAGAGGTGGACAATTCACCCCTCCACTTT
CDR3 protein: CASSPEVDNSPLHF

D gene: TRBD2
V gene: TRBV2
J gene: TRBJ2-1
clone size: large
CDR3 DNA: TGTGCCAGCAGTGCTTCTGGACTAGCGATCCAGCAGTTCTTC
CDR3 protein: CASSASGLAIQQFF

D gene: NA
V gene: TRBV15
J gene: TRBJ1-1
clone size: medium-sized
CDR3 DNA: TGTGCCACCAGCACCGGGGGACAAGTAGCTTTCTTT
CDR3 protein: CATSTGGQVAFF

D gene: NA
V gene: TRBV6-4
J gene: TRBJ2-1
clone size: NA
CDR3 DNA: TGTGCCAGCAGTGACGCATCCTCGGGCAACCAGAATGAGCAGTTCTTC
CDR3 protein: CASSDASSGNQNEQFF

D gene: NA
V gene: TRBV5-1
J gene: TRBJ2-7
clone size: NA
CDR3 DNA: TGCGCCAGCAGCCCCAGGCAAAACTACGAGCAGTACTTC
CDR3 protein: CASSPRQNYEQYF

D gene: NA
V gene: TRBV5-1
J gene: TRBJ2-7
clone size: NA
CDR3 DNA: TGCGCCAGCAGTTCCGGTGATAAGGTCGATTACGAGCAGTACTTC
CDR3 protein: CASSSGDKVDYEQYF

D gene: NA
V gene: TRBV6-2/TRBV6-3
J gene: TRBJ1-5
clone size: NA
CDR3 DNA: TGTGCCAGCAGTTACCGGACGCCGGACGTTAGCAATCAGCCCCAGCATTTT
CDR3 protein: CASSYRTPDVSNQPQHF